Included here is one T cell receptor beta chain sequence, with context. The CDR3 sequence is 14 residues long. The germline CDR1 and CDR2 sequences are SGHKS and YYEKEE (reference sequence). V lost 3 bases and J lost 4; bases outside the gene matches: 6. Clones were sequenced by immunoSEQ multiplex PCR, and TCRdb holds only the in-frame ones, with some missing. This table has about 190,000 clones, 70% to 90% appearing once. This sample was included in a study of blood T cell repertoires in COVID-19. Overall study context: Sites across the United States, Italy and Spain contributed samples from acute and convalescent COVID-19.

Input material: peripheral blood. V is TRBV5-5 and J is TRBJ2-5; 7 bases align to TRBD1. This TCR was sampled from a man aged 25-45 years with acute or convalescent COVID-19. CDR3 sequence: CASSSRQGVETQYF. The CDR3 bases are TGTGCCAGCAGCTCTCGACAGGGAGTAGAGACCCAGTACTTC.